The 13 T cell receptor beta chains listed next were all sequenced from one sample in a study of neurological immune-mediated disorders. TCRdb ran MiXCR on the 5' RACE reads and lists one entry per CDR3 protein. The sample comprises tens of thousands of distinct CDR3 sequences, more than 9% of which are singletons, and less than 25% rests with the top ten. Material: PBMCs. These receptors all stem from a woman aged 55-69 years with HTLV-1-associated myelopathy (HAM/TSP).

This clonotype was recorded many times. V is TRBV18 and J is TRBJ1-1, with unresolved D. Trimming shortened V by 4 bases and J by 7 bases, and 13 bases separated the two germline ends. Germline loops: CDR1 KGHSH, CDR2 LQKENI. CDR3 size: 13 residues. The CDR3 loop reads CASSLASELEAFF. The CDR3 coding sequence is TGTGCCAGCTCACTCGCATCGGAGCTTGAAGCTTTCTTT. The full variable domain, rest sourced from reference TRBV18 and TRBJ1-1, is NAGVMQNPRHLVRRRGQEARLRCSPMKGHSHVYWYRQLPEEGLKFMVYLQKENIIDESGMPKERFSAEFPKEGPSILRIQQVVRGDSAAYFCASSLASELEAFFGQGTRLTVV.

The CDR3 bases are TGCAGTGCCCGAAGCCCGGGACTACCCAATGAGCAGTTCTTC. Translation: CSARSPGLPNEQFF. The V and J genes are TRBV20-1 and TRBJ2-1; 7 nucleotides match TRBD2. Germline-derived CDR1 and CDR2 are DFQATT and SNEGSKA (reference sequence). J gave up 6 bases and V 6 bases, and 11 bases lay outside the gene matches. CDR3 length: 14 amino acids.

In its sample, this clonotype was seen many times. The CDR3: CASSYSTQGSEQFF. CDR3 nucleotides: TGTGCCAGCAGTTACTCGACGCAGGGATCTGAGCAGTTCTTC. This chain connects TRBV6-6 to TRBJ2-1, with D possibly being TRBD1 (5 bases). Per the germline V gene, CDR1 is MNHNY and CDR2 is SVGAGI (reference sequence). V gave up 0 bases and J gave up 9 bases, with 12 bases separating them. This CDR3 spans 14 amino acids.

This clonotype was counted many times. This chain joins TRBV5-1 and TRBJ1-1, with D hard to call. The V gene's germline CDR1 is SGHRS and CDR2 YFSETQ. With 3 bases removed from V and 3 bases from J, the gap between germline ends came to 15 bases. The CDR3 consists of 15 residues. CDR3 sequence reads: CASSSSAGIYTEAFF. The CDR3 nucleotides read TGCGCCAGCAGCTCCTCGGCCGGGATATACACTGAAGCTTTCTTT.

This clonotype was counted many times. V is TRBV20-1 and J is TRBJ2-3; D uncertain. V shed 1 base and J shed 0 bases, with 11 bases lying between them. Per the germline V gene, CDR1 is DFQATT and CDR2 is SNEGSKA (reference sequence). The CDR3 is 15 residues long. CDR3 residues: CSARAWAISTDTQYF. The CDR3, as DNA: TGCAGTGCTAGAGCATGGGCCATCAGCACAGATACGCAGTATTTT.

By its share, this clonotype is medium-sized. This chain joins TRBV15 and TRBJ2-7, with D perhaps matching TRBD1 or TRBD2 (6 bases each). CDR3 length: 15 amino acids. The germline V and J ends were trimmed by 0 bases and 3 bases, with 12 bases remaining between them. Germline lookup yields CDR1 LNHNV and CDR2 YYDKDF (reference sequence). In DNA, the CDR3 is TGTGCCACCAGCAGAGACAGGGGACTTTTCTACGAGCAGTACTTC. This codes for CATSRDRGLFYEQYF.

This clonotype was picked up many times. J is TRBJ1-2 and V is TRBV5-1; D possibly corresponds to TRBD1 (5 bases). Germline assignment: CDR1 SGHRS and CDR2 YFSETQ. This CDR3 is 16 amino acids long. Trimming cost V 4 bases and J 0 bases, with 16 bases left between them. CDR3 sequence reads: CASSPGPQRANYGYTF. In DNA, the CDR3 is TGCGCCAGCAGCCCGGGGCCTCAAAGGGCTAACTATGGCTACACCTTC.

This clonotype came up many times. V gene TRBV20-1 combines with J gene TRBJ2-7, with D perhaps being TRBD1 or TRBD2 (6 bases each). The germline V and J ends were trimmed by 0 bases and 4 bases, with 19 bases remaining between them. Looked up from germline, CDR1 is DFQATT and CDR2 is SNEGSKA (reference sequence). This CDR3 comprises 16 residues. Written as DNA, the CDR3 is TGCAGTGCTAGAGATAGGTCAGGGCAGGGGAGGTACGAGCAGTACTTC. Protein product: CSARDRSGQGRYEQYF.

Notes on this clonotype: Germline and junction disagree at one end, which may indicate a read error. This chain uses TRBV6-1 with TRBJ2-3, with 7 bases fitting TRBD2. The CDR3 runs to 15 residues. Germline assignment: CDR1 MNHNS and CDR2 SASEGT. The CDR3 loop is CASSDGGGGTYTQYF. CDR3 sequence (DNA): TGTGCCAGCAGTGACGGAGGCGGGGGTACATATACTCAGTATTTT.

This clonotype was found many times. V usage is TRBV5-1 and J usage is TRBJ2-3; 8 bases line up with TRBD2. Trimming at V came to 0 bases and at J to 5 bases, leaving 8 bases not matched to a gene. Germline assignment: CDR1 SGHRS and CDR2 YFSETQ. The CDR3 consists of 16 residues. CDR3 sequence (DNA): TGCGCCAGCAGCTTGGTGTCCGGGGGGGCTTTAGATACGCAGTATTTT. This gives the protein CASSLVSGGALDTQYF.

This clonotype was counted at least ten times. The genes are TRBV5-1 and TRBJ2-1; TRBD2 agrees at 13 bases. The trim removed 0 bases at V and 8 bases at J, leaving 5 bases unmatched. The CDR3 extends over 16 amino acids. Germline CDR1 is SGHRS and CDR2 is YFSETQ. CDR3 sequence reads: CASSLEGLAGIDEQFF. Here the CDR3 DNA reads TGCGCCAGCAGCTTGGAGGGACTAGCGGGGATCGATGAGCAGTTCTTC.

This chain joins TRBV18 and TRBJ2-7, with a weak D call TRBD2 (6 bases). With 1 base removed from V and 2 bases from J, the gap between germline ends came to 9 bases. The CDR3 sequence is 14 residues long. The germline CDR1 and CDR2 sequences are KGHSH and LQKENI. The CDR3 nucleotides read TGTGCCAGCTCACCACGCGGGAACCCCTACGAGCAGTACTTC. Protein sequence: CASSPRGNPYEQYF.

This clonotype was seen at least ten times. The V and J genes are TRBV20-1 and TRBJ2-5, with 9 bases identical to TRBD2. The V segment lost 0 bases and the J segment 2 bases; nucleotides outside the gene matches: 7. Germline lookup yields CDR1 DFQATT and CDR2 SNEGSKA (reference sequence). This CDR3 region has 16 residues. The CDR3 DNA reads as TGCAGTGCTAGAGATGGGAGCGGGGGGCTACAAGAGACCCAGTACTTC. It specifies CSARDGSGGLQETQYF.